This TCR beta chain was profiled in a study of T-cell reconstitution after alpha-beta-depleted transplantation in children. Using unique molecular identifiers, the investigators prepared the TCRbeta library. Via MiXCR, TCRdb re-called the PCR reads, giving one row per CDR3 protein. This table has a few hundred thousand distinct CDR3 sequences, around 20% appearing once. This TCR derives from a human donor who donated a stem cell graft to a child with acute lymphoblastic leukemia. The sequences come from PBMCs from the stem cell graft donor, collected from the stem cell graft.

This CDR3 reads CASSQGGTSGINGDTQYF. The CDR3 DNA reads TGCGCCAGCAGCCAGGGCGGGACTAGCGGGATAAATGGAGATACGCAGTATTTT. This chain links TRBV4-1 with TRBJ2-3, with 13 positions matching TRBD2. The germline CDR1 and CDR2 sequences are MGHRA and YSYEKL. J gave up 5 bases and V 3 bases, and 11 bases lay outside the gene matches. The CDR3 is made up of 18 amino acids.